This T cell receptor beta chain was identified during a study of T cells in Graves' hyperthyroidism and ophthalmopathy. RNA transcripts provided the source from which TCR beta CDR3 regions were amplified. With the HTBI primer set, the TCR CDR3 went through a first round of RT-PCR. MiXCR, run by TCRdb on the multiplex PCR reads, gives a single entry per CDR3 protein. The sample carries some 550,000 distinct CDR3 sequences, about 20% recorded once. The origin of this receptor is a man between 18 and 29 years old with Graves' hyperthyroidism. Specimen: blood.

CDR3 coding DNA: TGCGCCAGCAGCTTGGCCACATCGGACACGAGGACCGGGGAGCTGTTTTTT. It translates to CASSLATSDTRTGELFF. This chain uses TRBV5-1 with TRBJ2-2; D may be TRBD1 (5 bases). This CDR3 has 17 amino acids. The germline CDR1 and CDR2 sequences are SGHRS and YFSETQ. Trimming cost V 0 bases and J 5 bases, with 17 bases left between them.